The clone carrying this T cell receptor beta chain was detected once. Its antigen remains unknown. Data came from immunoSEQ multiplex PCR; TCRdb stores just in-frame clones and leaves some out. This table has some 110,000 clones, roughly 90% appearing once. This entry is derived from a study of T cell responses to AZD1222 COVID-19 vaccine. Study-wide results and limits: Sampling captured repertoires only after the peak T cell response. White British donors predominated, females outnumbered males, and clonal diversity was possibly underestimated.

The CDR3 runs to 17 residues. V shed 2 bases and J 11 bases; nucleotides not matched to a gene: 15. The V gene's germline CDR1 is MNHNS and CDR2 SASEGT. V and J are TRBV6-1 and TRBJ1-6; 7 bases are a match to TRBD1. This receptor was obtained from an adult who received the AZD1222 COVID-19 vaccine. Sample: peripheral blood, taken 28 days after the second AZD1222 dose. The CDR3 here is CASSEIVGKGQQAPLHF. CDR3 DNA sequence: TGTGCCAGCAGTGAAATTGTGGGGAAGGGACAGCAGGCACCCCTCCACTTT.